The 11 T cell receptor beta chains reported below all come from one sample, sequenced in a study of blood T cells in healthy people across ages. Combining a sample-barcoded 5' primer with a J-beta primer mix, a second PCR ran for roughly 7 to 12 cycles. TCRdb re-called the 5' RACE reads with MiXCR, one entry per CDR3 protein. The profile shows around 1,800,000 distinct CDR3 sequences, about two fifths of them singletons. The sample taken for sequencing was blood. Every receptor here comes from a human donor in good health.

The chain has TRBV14 and TRBJ2-1; 13 positions agree with TRBD2. The CDR3 spans 15 residues. Germline loops: CDR1 SGHDN, CDR2 FVKESK. V was clipped by 3 bases and J by 9 bases; unmatched bases: 5. CDR3 residues: CASSQGTSGVGEQFF. CDR3 nucleotide sequence: TGTGCCAGCAGCCAGGGGACTAGCGGGGTCGGTGAGCAGTTCTTC.

The chain is built from TRBV4-1 and TRBJ2-1; 8 nucleotides line up with TRBD2. Germline V gene data show CDR1 as MGHRA and CDR2 as YSYEKL. The CDR3 runs 16 residues. V dropped 4 bases and J dropped 6; count of bases not matched to a gene: 11. CDR3 bases: TGCGCCAGCAGCCGGACTCGGGGGGGCCATTTCAATGAGCAGTTCTTC. Protein: CASSRTRGGHFNEQFF.

The chain joins TRBV5-1 to TRBJ2-1; 9 nucleotides agree with TRBD2. V lost 0 bases and J lost 6; bases outside the gene matches: 10. Germline-derived CDR1 and CDR2 are SGHRS and YFSETQ. CDR3 length: 17 residues. DNA for the CDR3: TGCGCCAGCAGCTTGGCTCCAATGGCGGGGGGGATCAATGAGCAGTTCTTC. Its protein is CASSLAPMAGGINEQFF.

V and J are TRBV28 and TRBJ2-4; D gene unclear. Germline-derived CDR1 and CDR2 are MDHEN and SYDVKM. This CDR3 comprises 14 residues. Trimming cost V 6 bases and J 3 bases, with 12 bases left between them. CDR3 residues: CASSRRGVKNIQYF. CDR3 DNA sequence: TGTGCCAGCAGCCGGCGCGGAGTCAAAAACATTCAGTACTTC.

This chain uses TRBV5-6 with TRBJ1-5, with 7 bases matching TRBD1. The germline V gene has CDR1 SGHDT and CDR2 YYEEEE. Trimming took 1 base from V and 4 from J; bases not matched to a gene: 5. The CDR3 has 15 residues. The CDR3 sequence is CASSLHGQENQPQHF. The CDR3 DNA is TGTGCCAGCAGCTTGCACGGACAGGAGAATCAGCCCCAGCATTTT.

Points on this clonotype: A much larger clone sits a single nucleotide away, making a read error possible. The V and J genes are TRBV7-9 and TRBJ2-5, with D possibly being TRBD1 (6 bases). Gene TRBJ2-7 matches the end of the DNA better, so the J call may be wrong. CDR1 and CDR2 from the germline V gene are SEHNR and FQNEAQ (reference sequence). CDR3 size: 14 residues. CDR3 sequence (DNA): TGTGCCAGCAGCCGGACAGAGGGGGACTACGAGCAGTACTTC. Translated, it gives CASSRTEGDYEQYF.

Ten or more counts support this clonotype. V usage is TRBV12-3 or TRBV12-4 and J usage is TRBJ2-7, with D hard to call. The CDR3 runs 13 residues. With 3 bases removed from V and 4 bases from J, the gap between germline ends came to 10 bases. The CDR3 DNA reads as TGTGCCAGCAGTTTGGGAAGGGCTTACGAGCAGTACTTC. Its translation: CASSLGRAYEQYF.

This chain joins TRBV12-3 or TRBV12-4 and TRBJ1-2; tentative D call: TRBD1 (6 bases). There are 14 residues in the CDR3. The ends were cut back, 4 bases at V and 5 bases at J, with 14 bases in the middle. The DNA of the CDR3 is TGTGCCAGCAGTTCAGGGGACCACGTTTATGGCTACACCTTC. Protein product: CASSSGDHVYGYTF.

This chain joins TRBV4-3 and TRBJ2-7; TRBD2 matches at 7 bases. Trimming took 0 bases from V and 6 from J; bases not matched to a gene: 5. The CDR3 is made up of 14 amino acids. Germline values: CDR1 LGHNA, CDR2 YSLEER. CDR3 sequence: CASSQEAGRAEQYF. As DNA, the CDR3 is TGCGCCAGCAGCCAAGAAGCGGGAAGGGCCGAGCAGTACTTC.

Only a few counts were recorded for this clonotype. The rearrangement joins TRBV7-8 to TRBJ1-5, with D unclear. Germline values: CDR1 SGHVS, CDR2 FQNEAQ. This CDR3 region has 17 residues. Trimming removed 2 bases at V and 0 bases at J, with 14 bases between. CDR3 in amino acids: CASSLPRADYSNQPQHF. The CDR3 nucleotides read TGTGCCAGCAGCTTACCCCGAGCGGACTATAGCAATCAGCCCCAGCATTTT.

This clonotype was found many times. This chain links TRBV6-2 or TRBV6-3 with TRBJ2-7; the D is unclear. Per germline, CDR1 MNHEY and CDR2 SVGEGT. CDR3 size: 13 residues. V lost 2 bases and J lost 2, with 7 bases in between. The CDR3 region is CASSYEEPYEQYF. The CDR3 DNA reads TGTGCCAGCAGTTACGAGGAACCCTACGAGCAGTACTTC.